Each of the 25 T cell receptor beta chains below was sequenced from the same sample in a study of pediatric ulcerative colitis. Libraries were prepared by immunoSEQ multiplex PCR; TCRdb keeps only in-frame clonotypes and omits some of them. This sample has some 10,000 clones, with around 90% found just once. The sample consisted of blood. All receptors derive from a girl under 18 with moderate ulcerative colitis.

V is TRBV7-9 and J is TRBJ1-4, with 8 bases identical to TRBD1. Germline V gives CDR1 SEHNR, CDR2 FQNEAQ (reference sequence). Trimming at V came to 5 bases and at J to 8 bases, leaving 7 bases not matched to a gene. The CDR3 length is 14 residues. CDR3 nucleotides: TGTGCCAGCAGCCCGACAGGGGCGGACGAAAAACTGTTTTTT. It specifies CASSPTGADEKLFF.

This chain connects TRBV6-5 to TRBJ1-1; D is ambiguous. Trimming took 5 bases from V and 1 from J, leaving 14 bases between them. Germline V gene data show CDR1 as MNHEY and CDR2 as SVGAGI. The CDR3 is 15 amino acids. CDR3 nucleotides: TGTGCCAGCAGTCCCGACCCCCTTAAGAACACTGAAGCTTTCTTT. Translation: CASSPDPLKNTEAFF.

The chain combines TRBV5-6 with TRBJ1-4; D is undetermined. Trimming shortened V by 7 bases and J by 5 bases, and 9 bases separated the two germline ends. This CDR3 comprises 12 residues. Germline loops: CDR1 SGHDT, CDR2 YYEEEE. CDR3 in DNA: TGTGCCAGCGGCCGGAGAAATGAAAAACTGTTTTTT. Translating it yields CASGRRNEKLFF.

The J gene is TRBJ2-5, the V gene TRBV6-1; 9 bases align to TRBD2. The J call may be wrong; the DNA end is better matched by TRBJ2-7. Germline lookup yields CDR1 MNHNS and CDR2 SASEGT. CDR3 length: 15 amino acids. The CDR3, as DNA: TGTGCCAGCAGTGAGTTGGGACTAGCTATCTACGAGCAGTACTTC. Protein: CASSELGLAIYEQYF.

The CDR3 DNA is TGTGCCAGCAGTTACGGATGGGCGAGTGAAAAACTGTTTTTT. The encoded protein is CASSYGWASEKLFF. The V and J genes are TRBV6-9 and TRBJ1-4; D is unclear. The CDR3 sequence is 14 residues long. Germline V gene data show CDR1 as MNHGY and CDR2 as SVAAGI. Trimming removed 3 bases from V and 7 bases from J, with 12 bases in between.

The rearrangement uses TRBV18 and TRBJ2-7; possibly TRBD1 for D (6 bases). Trimming left V 3 bases short and J 6 bases short, with 24 bases between. The CDR3 contains 17 residues. The germline V gene has CDR1 KGHSH and CDR2 LQKENI. CDR3 nucleotides: TGTGCCAGCTCACCCGCTTCCAGGGGACCCCCGGCAGGCGAGCAGTACTTC. This codes for CASSPASRGPPAGEQYF.

The rearrangement joins TRBV12-5 to TRBJ2-7, with TRBD2 matching over 11 bases. CDR1 and CDR2 (germline): LGHNT, FRNRAP. The CDR3 is 17 amino acids. With 2 bases clipped from V and 2 bases from J, the junction kept 8 bases outside the gene matches. As DNA, the CDR3 is TGTGCTAGTGGTTTGATATCGACTAGCGGGGCCACCTACGAGCAGTACTTC. Translated: CASGLISTSGATYEQYF.

This clone was recorded once. The V and J genes are TRBV18 and TRBJ1-1; D remains ambiguous. V gave up 3 bases and J gave up 1 base, with 12 bases separating them. The CDR3 runs to 15 residues. Germline CDR1 is KGHSH and CDR2 is LQKENI. The CDR3 sequence: CASSPGRARNTEAFF. The CDR3 coding sequence is TGTGCCAGCTCACCTGGAAGGGCCAGGAACACTGAAGCTTTCTTT. The complete variable domain, with remaining parts taken from reference TRBV18 and TRBJ1-1, reads NAGVMQNPRHLVRRRGQEARLRCSPMKGHSHVYWYRQLPEEGLKFMVYLQKENIIDESGMPKERFSAEFPKEGPSILRIQQVVRGDSAAYFCASSPGRARNTEAFFGQGTRLTVV.

The V call is TRBV15, the J call TRBJ2-1, with D perhaps matching TRBD1 or TRBD2 (5 bases each). This CDR3 has 14 amino acids. CDR1 and CDR2 from the germline V gene are LNHNV and YYDKDF (reference sequence). V lost 4 bases to trimming and J lost 9 bases, with 16 bases between them. CDR3 residues: CATSKGPGGGEQFF. The CDR3 DNA is TGTGCCACCAGCAAAGGCCCCGGTGGGGGTGAGCAGTTCTTC.

The V and J genes are TRBV18 and TRBJ2-1; TRBD2 is a possible D gene (6 bases). The V and J ends lost 3 bases and 5 bases respectively, with 14 bases between them. The CDR3 runs to 15 residues. CDR1 and CDR2 from the germline V gene are KGHSH and LQKENI. CDR3 sequence reads: CASSPRLGENNEQFF. The DNA of the CDR3 is TGTGCCAGCTCACCCCGACTAGGAGAGAACAATGAGCAGTTCTTC.

The genes are TRBV21-1 and TRBJ2-1; TRBD2, as called in the table, went unchecked against the DNA. TRBV21-1 is deemed a pseudogene. There are 16 residues in the CDR3. CDR3 in amino acids: CASSKVAGGFRIEQFF. CDR3 in DNA: TGTGCCAGCAGCAAAGTAGCGGGGGGGTTCCGTATTGAGCAGTTCTTC.

The V gene is TRBV7-9, the J gene TRBJ1-2; 9 bases align to TRBD1. The ends lost 1 base at V and 4 bases at J; junction bases unmatched: 10. This CDR3 has 17 amino acids. Germline V CDR1 and CDR2: SEHNR, FQNEAQ (reference sequence). CDR3 DNA sequence: TGTGCCAGCAGCTTAGAGGGCGACAGGGGGTATGGCTATGGCTACACCTTC. Translated, it gives CASSLEGDRGYGYGYTF.

The genes are TRBV30 and TRBJ2-5; the D call may be TRBD1 or TRBD2 (5 bases each). This CDR3 is 12 amino acids long. Germline V gene data show CDR1 as GTSNPN and CDR2 as SVGIG (reference sequence). Deletions cut 5 bases from V and 5 bases from J, with 12 bases between. The CDR3 nucleotides read TGTGCCTGGCTTGGGGGTGGGGAGACCCAGTACTTC. Its translation: CAWLGGGETQYF.

V gene TRBV18 combines with J gene TRBJ1-1, with D perhaps matching TRBD1 (6 bases). The CDR3 is 18 amino acids. Per the germline V gene, CDR1 is KGHSH and CDR2 is LQKENI. The V and J ends lost 6 bases and 6 bases respectively, with 29 bases between them. CDR3: CASSLEIPGEGGRPEAFF. For the CDR3, the DNA is TGTGCCAGCTCGCTCGAGATTCCAGGGGAAGGGGGTCGTCCTGAAGCTTTCTTT.

The chain is built from TRBV5-1 and TRBJ2-7, with D possibly being TRBD1 (6 bases). The CDR3 totals 14 residues. Germline V CDR1 and CDR2: SGHRS, YFSETQ. Between the trimmed V and J ends, which lost 7 bases and 1 base, there was a span of 15 bases. For the CDR3, the DNA is TGCGCCAGCGGCCCCACAGGGAAGTCCTACGAGCAGTACTTC. Translated, it gives CASGPTGKSYEQYF.

The rearrangement links TRBV15 to TRBJ2-1; 13 positions match TRBD2. CDR3 length: 16 amino acids. V gave up 4 bases and J gave up 9 bases; unmatched junction bases: 9. Germline lookup yields CDR1 LNHNV and CDR2 YYDKDF (reference sequence). The CDR3 DNA is TGTGCCACCAGCATCCTTACTAGCGGGAGGGTGGGTGAGCAGTTCTTC. Translation gives CATSILTSGRVGEQFF.

V gene TRBV28 combines with J gene TRBJ2-3, with no clear D. Trimming stripped 3 bases from V and 4 bases from J, with 8 bases between. Germline CDR1 reads MDHEN; CDR2 reads SYDVKM. The CDR3 totals 13 residues. The CDR3 loop reads CASSLVVPDTQYF. For the CDR3, the DNA is TGTGCCAGCAGTTTGGTGGTGCCAGATACGCAGTATTTT.

Concerning this clone: Germline is not matched at one junction end, which may reflect a read error. V is TRBV5-5 and J is TRBJ1-2; no firm D call. Germline lookup yields CDR1 SGHKS and CDR2 YYEKEE (reference sequence). This CDR3 region has 12 residues. CDR3 amino acids: CASSLGLFLPFF. CDR3 nucleotide sequence: TGTGCCAGCAGCTTGGGACTATTCTTACCCTTCTTC.

This clone came up a few times. Written as DNA, the CDR3 is TGCGCCAGCAGCGCGGGACCGGACTCTGGAAACACCATATATTTT. Translating gives CASSAGPDSGNTIYF. J is TRBJ1-3 and V is TRBV5-1; the D gene is possibly TRBD1 (5 bases). This CDR3 has 15 residues. Trimming stripped 4 bases from V and 0 bases from J, with 11 bases between. From germline, CDR1 is SGHRS and CDR2 YFSETQ.

The V gene is TRBV6-1, the J gene TRBJ2-1; the D gene is possibly TRBD2 (6 bases). Trimming took 7 bases from V and 7 from J, leaving 17 bases between them. CDR3 length: 14 residues. CDR1 MNHNS and CDR2 SASEGT come from the germline V gene. The CDR3 DNA is TGTGCCAGCACCACAGGACCGAGCGGGAATGAGCAGTTCTTC. Amino acids: CASTTGPSGNEQFF.

J is TRBJ2-7 and V is TRBV2, with 8 bases matching TRBD1. With 6 bases clipped from V and 2 bases from J, the junction kept 9 bases outside the gene matches. Germline CDR1 SNHLY, CDR2 FYNNEI. This CDR3 comprises 15 residues. CDR3 sequence reads: CASRGQDRAAYEQYF. CDR3 coding DNA: TGTGCCAGCAGGGGACAGGACAGGGCGGCCTACGAGCAGTACTTC.

This chain joins TRBV4-1 and TRBJ1-3; D may be TRBD1 (5 bases). Trimming took 2 bases from V and 4 from J, leaving 15 bases between them. The CDR3 extends over 16 amino acids. Germline V CDR1 and CDR2: MGHRA, YSYEKL. CDR3 bases: TGCGCCAGCAGCCAACCGGGACGCATAGCCGGAAACACCATATATTTT. It encodes CASSQPGRIAGNTIYF.

J is TRBJ2-1 and V is TRBV5-4; perhaps D is TRBD1 or TRBD2 (5 bases each). V was shortened by 0 bases and J by 4 bases, with 11 bases between the two germline ends. The CDR3 spans 15 residues. Per the germline V gene, CDR1 is SGHNT and CDR2 is YYREEE (reference sequence). The CDR3 DNA reads as TGTGCCAGCAGCTTGGTAGGGGAGATTTACAATGAGCAGTTCTTC. Translated, it gives CASSLVGEIYNEQFF.

The chain employs TRBV7-9 and TRBJ2-5, with a tentative D call TRBD2 (5 bases). Germline CDR1 reads SEHNR; CDR2 reads FQNEAQ (reference sequence). The CDR3 sequence is 14 residues long. Trimming removed 2 bases from V and 5 bases from J, with 12 bases in between. DNA for the CDR3: TGTGCCAGCAGCTTAAGAGGGAATGGGGAGACCCAGTACTTC. It specifies CASSLRGNGETQYF.

The V gene is TRBV5-5, the J gene TRBJ2-7; TRBD2 aligns across 10 bases. The trim removed 0 bases at V and 1 base at J, leaving 1 base unmatched. The CDR3 has 15 residues. The germline gives CDR1 SGHKS, CDR2 YYEKEE (reference sequence). The CDR3 nucleotides are TGTGCCAGCAGCTTGGGTAGCGGGAGGTCCTACGAGCAGTACTTC. Translated, it gives CASSLGSGRSYEQYF.